This record covers a single T cell receptor beta chain. Each patient presented with locally advanced or metastatic urothelial carcinoma. Each PCR contained spiked-in synthetic TCR analog templates. TCRdb keeps only in-frame clones here, not all; method: immunoSEQ multiplex PCR. Among 45,000 to 65,000 clones listed, 75% to 90% were seen once. This sample was included in a study of PD-L1 blockade in urothelial cancer. Study background: Blood gave a median around 150,000 T cells.

This TCR came from a middle-aged man with urothelial cancer. This sample comprised PBMCs, obtained around atezolizumab (anti-PD-L1) treatment.

The CDR3 spells CASSLDRGGRGQSEHTIYF. CDR3 nucleotide sequence: TGTGCCAGCAGCTTAGATCGAGGGGGCAGGGGGCAATCGGAGCACACCATATATTTT. The chain is built from TRBV11-2 and TRBJ1-3, with 8 bases lining up with TRBD1. With 0 bases clipped from V and 8 bases from J, the junction kept 18 bases outside the gene matches. CDR1 is SGHAT, CDR2 FQNNGV, per germline. The CDR3 loop spans 19 amino acids.